These 11 T cell receptor beta chains originate from one sample sequenced in a study of CD8 T cells in ankylosing spondylitis. TCRdb re-analysed the 5' RACE reads in MiXCR, keeping a single row per CDR3 protein. In the table there are about 400,000 distinct CDR3 sequences, 20% to 25% of which are singletons. The sequencing input was blood, either unsorted or a sorted T cell fraction (not recorded which). These receptors originate from a male donor with ankylosing spondylitis or in good health (not recorded which).

The chain has TRBV12-3 or TRBV12-4 and TRBJ2-2; a possible D gene is TRBD1 (6 bases). The V and J ends lost 4 bases and 6 bases respectively, with 12 bases between them. The CDR3 spans 14 residues. CDR3 bases: TGTGCCAGCAGTTCTCAAACAGGGCCCGGGGAGCTGTTTTTT. Translated, it gives CASSSQTGPGELFF.

This clonotype was counted between two and nine times. The V call is TRBV12-3 or TRBV12-4, the J call TRBJ1-5, with a possible D match to TRBD1 (5 bases). V was pared by 5 bases and J by 11 bases, with 19 bases between. The CDR3 sequence is 14 residues long. The CDR3 DNA reads as TGTGCCAGCAGTGAACGTATGGAAGGGGTGTCCCAGCATTTT. The encoded protein is CASSERMEGVSQHF.

This chain links TRBV4-1 with TRBJ2-7; no definite D call. CDR3 length: 14 amino acids. Trimming cost V 1 base and J 3 bases, with 10 bases left between them. Per the germline V gene, CDR1 is MGHRA and CDR2 is YSYEKL. CDR3 DNA: TGCGCCAGCAGCCAAGCTGCAGTCCTCTACGAGCAGTACTTC. Amino acids: CASSQAAVLYEQYF.

Written as DNA, the CDR3 is TGTGCCAGCAGCTTAGGGCATCCCTCGGGGCAGTACTTC. Its protein product is CASSLGHPSGQYF. The V gene is TRBV7-9, the J gene TRBJ2-7; D is ambiguous. CDR3 length: 13 amino acids. V lost 1 base to trimming and J lost 9 bases, with 13 bases between them. CDR1 SEHNR and CDR2 FQNEAQ come from the germline V gene (reference sequence).

The rearrangement joins TRBV20-1 to TRBJ2-7, with D possibly being TRBD1 or TRBD2 (5 bases each). CDR1 is DFQATT, CDR2 SNEGSKA, per germline (reference sequence). This CDR3 comprises 14 residues. V was shortened by 0 bases and J by 2 bases, with 11 bases between the two germline ends. CDR3 DNA sequence: TGCAGTGCTAGAGACGAGGGGTGGCCCTACGAGCAGTACTTC. Protein: CSARDEGWPYEQYF.

This clonotype turned up a few times. The V and J genes are TRBV28 and TRBJ2-1, with D possibly TRBD2 on 6 matching bases. Trimming removed 6 bases from V and 2 bases from J, with 11 bases in between. Germline V gives CDR1 MDHEN, CDR2 SYDVKM. The CDR3 runs to 14 residues. The chain's CDR3 is CASSQGLTYNEQFF. In DNA, the CDR3 is TGTGCCAGCAGCCAGGGACTCACCTACAATGAGCAGTTCTTC.

This clonotype was recorded at least ten times. The chain recombines TRBV5-5 with TRBJ2-1; the match to TRBD2 covers 13 bases. Germline trimming cut 4 bases from V and 3 bases from J; bases unmatched to any gene: 10. This CDR3 contains 18 residues. Germline V lookup: CDR1 SGHKS, CDR2 YYEKEE (reference sequence). CDR3 sequence: CASSVTSGGDPHYNEQFF. The CDR3 DNA sequence: TGTGCCAGCAGCGTCACTAGCGGGGGGGACCCTCACTACAATGAGCAGTTCTTC.

This clonotype was observed a few times. This chain uses TRBV13 with TRBJ2-7; 10 bases align to TRBD1. The V gene end was trimmed by 0 bases and the J gene end by 3 bases; junction bases not matched to a gene: 2. The CDR3 runs 15 residues. Looked up from germline, CDR1 is PRHDT and CDR2 is FYEKMQ (reference sequence). CDR3 DNA sequence: TGTGCCAGCAGCTTAGGAGGACAGGGGGACTACGAGCAGTACTTC. Protein: CASSLGGQGDYEQYF.

V is TRBV10-1 and J is TRBJ2-3; D is perhaps TRBD1 or TRBD2 (6 bases each). This CDR3 contains 15 residues. In germline, CDR1 is WNHNN, CDR2 SYGVQD (reference sequence). With 6 bases removed from V and 8 bases from J, the gap between germline ends came to 21 bases. The CDR3: CASSRRGTAAGTQYF. The CDR3 DNA sequence: TGCGCCAGCAGCCGTAGGGGGACTGCCGCCGGTACGCAGTATTTT.

Only a few counts were recorded for this clonotype. The V gene is TRBV20-1, the J gene TRBJ2-7; tentatively, D is TRBD1 (5 bases). CDR1 is DFQATT and CDR2 is SNEGSKA in the germline V gene (reference sequence). The V gene lost 4 bases and the J gene lost 0 bases, with 25 bases spanning the gap. The CDR3 is 18 amino acids. The CDR3 is CSATFARAYTVSSYEQYF. The CDR3 DNA reads as TGCAGTGCTACTTTTGCCAGGGCGTATACGGTCAGCTCCTACGAGCAGTACTTC.

This clonotype has a handful of counts. The chain couples TRBV4-1 to TRBJ1-1; possibly TRBD1 for D (6 bases). The CDR3 runs to 14 residues. The V end was cut by 4 bases, the J end by 3 bases, with 12 bases between. Germline CDR1 is MGHRA and CDR2 is YSYEKL. DNA for the CDR3: TGCGCCAGCAGCCTTGGACAGCCGTACACTGAAGCTTTCTTT. This gives the protein CASSLGQPYTEAFF.